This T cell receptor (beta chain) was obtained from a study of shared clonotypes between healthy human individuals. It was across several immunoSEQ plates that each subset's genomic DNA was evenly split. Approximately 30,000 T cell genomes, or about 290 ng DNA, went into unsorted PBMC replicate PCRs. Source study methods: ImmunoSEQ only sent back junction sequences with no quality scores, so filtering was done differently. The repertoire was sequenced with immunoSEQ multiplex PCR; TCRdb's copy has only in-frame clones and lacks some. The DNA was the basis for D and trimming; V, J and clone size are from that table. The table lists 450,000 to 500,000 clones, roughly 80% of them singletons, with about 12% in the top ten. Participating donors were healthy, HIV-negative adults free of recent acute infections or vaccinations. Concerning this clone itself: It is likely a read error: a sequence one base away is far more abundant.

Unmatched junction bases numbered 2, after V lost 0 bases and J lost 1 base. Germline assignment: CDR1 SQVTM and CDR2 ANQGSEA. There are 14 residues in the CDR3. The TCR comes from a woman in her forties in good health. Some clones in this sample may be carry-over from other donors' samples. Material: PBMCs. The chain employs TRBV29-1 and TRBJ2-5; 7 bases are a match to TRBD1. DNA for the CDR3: TGCAGCGTTGAAGAAGGGACAGTCCAAGAGACCCAGTACTTC. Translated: CSVEEGTVQETQYF.